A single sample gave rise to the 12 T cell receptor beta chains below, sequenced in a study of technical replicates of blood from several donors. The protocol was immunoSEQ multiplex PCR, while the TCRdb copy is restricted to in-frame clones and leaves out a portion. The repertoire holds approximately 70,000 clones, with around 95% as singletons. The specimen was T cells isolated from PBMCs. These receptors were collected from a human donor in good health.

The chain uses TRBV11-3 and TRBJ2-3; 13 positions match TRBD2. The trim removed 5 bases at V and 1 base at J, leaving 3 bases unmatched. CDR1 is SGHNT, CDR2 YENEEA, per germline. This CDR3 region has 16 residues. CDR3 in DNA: TGTGCCAGCAGCCTGGGACTAGCGGGGCGCACAGATACGCAGTATTTT. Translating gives CASSLGLAGRTDTQYF. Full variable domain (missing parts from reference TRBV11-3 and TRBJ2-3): EAGVVQSPRYKIIEKKQPVAFWCNPISGHNTLYWYLQNLGQGPELLIRYENEEAVDDSQLPKDRFSAERLKGVDSTLKIQPAELGDSAVYLCASSLGLAGRTDTQYFGPGTRLTVL.

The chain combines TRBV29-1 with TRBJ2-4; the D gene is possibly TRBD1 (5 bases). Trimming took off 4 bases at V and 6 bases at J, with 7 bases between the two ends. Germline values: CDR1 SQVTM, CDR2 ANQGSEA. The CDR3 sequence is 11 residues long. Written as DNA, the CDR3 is TGCAGCGTTGCCACAGGAAACATTCAGTACTTC. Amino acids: CSVATGNIQYF.

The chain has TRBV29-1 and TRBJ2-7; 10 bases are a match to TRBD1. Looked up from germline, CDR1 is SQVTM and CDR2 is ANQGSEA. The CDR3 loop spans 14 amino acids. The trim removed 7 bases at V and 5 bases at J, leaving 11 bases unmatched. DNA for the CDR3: TGCAGCGCCCTACTAAGACAGGGGGCGGACGAGCAGTACTTC. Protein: CSALLRQGADEQYF.

CDR3 loop: CASSLVLAGAGEQFF. For the CDR3, the DNA is TGCGCCAGCAGCTTGGTACTAGCGGGAGCGGGTGAGCAGTTCTTC. The chain links TRBV5-1 to TRBJ2-1, with 11 bases aligning to TRBD2. CDR1 is SGHRS and CDR2 is YFSETQ in the germline V gene. This CDR3 comprises 15 residues. Losses at the gene ends were 0 bases for V and 9 bases for J; bases not matched to a gene: 5.

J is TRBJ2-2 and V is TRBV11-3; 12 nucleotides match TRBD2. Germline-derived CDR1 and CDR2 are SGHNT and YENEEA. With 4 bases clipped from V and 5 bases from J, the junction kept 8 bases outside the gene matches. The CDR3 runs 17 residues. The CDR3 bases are TGTGCCAGCAGCTCTCCTAGCGGGAGGGCCGATACCGGGGAGCTGTTTTTT. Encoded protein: CASSSPSGRADTGELFF.

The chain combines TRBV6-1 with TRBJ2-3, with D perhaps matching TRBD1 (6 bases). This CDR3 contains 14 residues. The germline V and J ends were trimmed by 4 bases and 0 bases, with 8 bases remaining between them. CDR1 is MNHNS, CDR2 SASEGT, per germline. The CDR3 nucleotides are TGTGCCAGCAGTGGACAGGTTAGCACAGATACGCAGTATTTT. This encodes CASSGQVSTDTQYF.

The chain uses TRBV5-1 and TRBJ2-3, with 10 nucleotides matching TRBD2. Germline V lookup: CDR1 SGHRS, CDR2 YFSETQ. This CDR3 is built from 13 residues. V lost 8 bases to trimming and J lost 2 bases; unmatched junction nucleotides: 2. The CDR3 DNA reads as TGCGCCAGTACTAGCGGGAACACAGATACGCAGTATTTT. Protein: CASTSGNTDTQYF.

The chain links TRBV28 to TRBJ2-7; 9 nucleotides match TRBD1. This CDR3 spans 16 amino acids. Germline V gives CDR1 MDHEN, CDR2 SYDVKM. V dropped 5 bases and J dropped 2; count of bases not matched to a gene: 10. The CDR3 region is CASSKLLGQGTYEQYF. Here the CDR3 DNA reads TGTGCCAGCAGTAAACTACTCGGACAGGGGACCTACGAGCAGTACTTC. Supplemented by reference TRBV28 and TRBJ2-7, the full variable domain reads DVKVTQSSRYLVKRTGEKVFLECVQDMDHENMFWYRQDPGLGLRLIYFSYDVKMKEKGDIPEGYSVSREKKERFSLILESASTNQTSMYLCASSKLLGQGTYEQYFGPGTRLTVT.

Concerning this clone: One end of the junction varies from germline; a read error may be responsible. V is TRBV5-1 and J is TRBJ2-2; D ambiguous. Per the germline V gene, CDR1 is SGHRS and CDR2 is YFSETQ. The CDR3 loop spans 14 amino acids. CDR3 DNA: TGCGCCAGCAGCTTTTCCGCGAAAACCGGGGAGCTGTTTTTT. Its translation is CASSFSAKTGELFF.

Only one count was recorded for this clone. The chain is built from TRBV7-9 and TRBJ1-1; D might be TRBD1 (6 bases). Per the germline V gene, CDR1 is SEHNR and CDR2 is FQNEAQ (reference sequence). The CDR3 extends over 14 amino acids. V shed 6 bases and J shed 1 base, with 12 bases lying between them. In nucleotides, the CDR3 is TGTGCCAGCAGAGCGACAGGTGGGAACACTGAAGCTTTCTTT. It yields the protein CASRATGGNTEAFF.

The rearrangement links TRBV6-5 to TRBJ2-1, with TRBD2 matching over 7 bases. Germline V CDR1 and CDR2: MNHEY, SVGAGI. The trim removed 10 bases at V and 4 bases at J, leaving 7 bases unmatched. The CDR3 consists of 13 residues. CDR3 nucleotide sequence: TGTGCCACCAGACTAGCTGGTTACAATGAGCAGTTCTTC. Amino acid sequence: CATRLAGYNEQFF.

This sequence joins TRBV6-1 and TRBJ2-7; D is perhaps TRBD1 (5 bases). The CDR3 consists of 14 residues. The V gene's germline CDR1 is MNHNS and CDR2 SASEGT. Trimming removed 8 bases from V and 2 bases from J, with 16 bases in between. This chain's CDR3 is CASLYLPGTYEQYF. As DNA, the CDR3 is TGTGCCAGCCTCTACCTGCCAGGGACCTACGAGCAGTACTTC.